The 7 T cell receptor beta chains below come from one sample, sequenced in a study of metastatic and nonmetastatic thyroid tumors. No patient received treatment before thyroid surgery. MiXCR reprocessed the PCR reads for TCRdb. The data contain approximately 20,000 clones, roughly 14% of them singletons. Input material: blood. The receptors shown here come from a female donor with papillary thyroid cancer or a benign thyroid nodule (not recorded which). Some clones in this sample may be carry-over from other donors' samples.

With regard to this clone: Germline is not matched at one junction end, which may reflect a read error. This chain uses TRBV20-1 with TRBJ1-6; D gene ambiguous. Germline V CDR1 and CDR2: DFQATT, SNEGSKA (reference sequence). CDR3 length: 14 amino acids. CDR3 residues: CSASFSAANSPLRF. The CDR3 bases are TGCAGTGCTAGTTTTAGCGCCGCTAATTCACCCCTCCGCTTT.

The rearrangement links TRBV20-1 to TRBJ2-7, with no clear D. The V end was cut by 2 bases, the J end by 0 bases, with 11 bases between. Germline V gene sequence: CDR1 DFQATT, CDR2 SNEGSKA (reference sequence). The CDR3 covers 14 residues. CDR3: CSARRQPNSYEQYF. CDR3 DNA sequence: TGCAGTGCTAGACGCCAGCCCAACTCCTACGAGCAGTACTTC.

The chain links TRBV19 to TRBJ2-1; 7 nucleotides line up with TRBD1. Germline CDR1 reads LNHDA; CDR2 reads SQIVND (reference sequence). Trimming at V came to 5 bases and at J to 0 bases, leaving 13 bases not matched to a gene. This CDR3 is built from 18 residues. The CDR3 region is CASSLQGGGSSSYNEQFF. CDR3 in DNA: TGTGCCAGTAGTCTACAAGGGGGCGGGTCGAGCTCCTACAATGAGCAGTTCTTC.

This clone was counted at least ten times. The chain has TRBV15 and TRBJ2-6, with TRBD1 identical over 9 bases. V trimming: 8 bases; J trimming: 3 bases; junction bases outside the gene matches: 14. There are 18 residues in the CDR3. The germline V gene has CDR1 LNHNV and CDR2 YYDKDF (reference sequence). DNA for the CDR3: TGTGCCACCGCCCCTCCGGGACAGGGAATTGGTGGGGCCAACGTCCTGACTTTC. It is translated as CATAPPGQGIGGANVLTF.

This clone was seen a handful of times. The chain joins TRBV6-1 to TRBJ1-5, with TRBD1 as a possible D gene (5 bases). V was cut by 6 bases and J by 3 bases, with 12 bases left in between. CDR3 size: 14 residues. Germline CDR1 MNHNS, CDR2 SASEGT. DNA for the CDR3: TGTGCCAGCAGCTCTGACAGAGACAATCAGCCCCAGCATTTT. Its protein is CASSSDRDNQPQHF.

The table lists this clone with many counts. The gene calls are TRBV19 and TRBJ2-7; D perhaps matches TRBD2 (6 bases). The CDR3 loop spans 15 amino acids. Germline CDR1 reads LNHDA; CDR2 reads SQIVND (reference sequence). The V end lost 5 bases, the J end lost 5 bases, and 19 bases lay between the germline ends. This CDR3 reads CASSPGGTLLDEQYF. In DNA form, the CDR3 reads TGTGCCAGTAGTCCCGGCGGGACCCTACTTGACGAGCAGTACTTC.

In its sample, this clone was seen many times. This rearrangement joins TRBV19 to TRBJ1-4, with D possibly TRBD1 on 5 matching bases. The CDR3 is 15 amino acids. V was cut by 5 bases and J by 5 bases, with 15 bases left in between. Germline CDR1 LNHDA, CDR2 SQIVND (reference sequence). CDR3 DNA sequence: TGTGCCAGTAGTGTCTCAGGGTATTCAAATGAAAAACTGTTTTTT. This translates into CASSVSGYSNEKLFF.